This TCR beta chain was identified during a study of T cells expressing NK-cell markers. Study-level findings and limits: These clonotypes additionally ranked first within the CD3+CD56-NKG2C+ fraction of several donors.

Looked up from germline, CDR1 is SGHRS and CDR2 is YFSETQ. The CDR3 is 15 residues long. TCR beta cDNA was made by 5'RACE template switching with UMIs. TCRdb processed the 5' RACE reads again and assigns one entry to each CDR3 protein, with no DNA. The sample has roughly 150,000 distinct CDR3 sequences. On this clonotype itself: Its antigen is unidentified.

The material sequenced was blood T cells: a sorted CD56 or NKG2C T cell subset, CD4+ or CD8+ T cells, or bulk PBMC T cells (not recorded which). The chain couples TRBV5-1 to TRBJ2-2; TCRdb lists TRBD1, though no DNA is available to test this call. The clonotype comes from a woman between 18 and 70 years old in good health. The CDR3 loop is CASSLGTVNTGELFF.